Below are 24 T cell receptor beta chains sequenced from a single sample in a study of T cell responses to AZD1222 COVID-19 vaccine. TCRdb keeps only in-frame clones here, not all; method: immunoSEQ multiplex PCR. The sample consists of approximately 110,000 clones, roughly 80% of them appearing once. Sequencing used peripheral blood, obtained on day 0 of AZD1222 vaccination. The receptors were gathered from an adult in good health.

This rearrangement joins TRBV6-1 to TRBJ1-1; 7 nucleotides align to TRBD1. Germline V gene data show CDR1 as MNHNS and CDR2 as SASEGT. This CDR3 region has 14 residues. V lost 2 bases to trimming and J lost 4 bases; unmatched junction nucleotides: 4. CDR3 sequence (DNA): TGTGCCAGCAGTGAAAGGGCAGGGGGCACTGAAGCTTTCTTT. Amino acids: CASSERAGGTEAFF.

CDR3 sequence (DNA): TGTGCCAGCAGCCCCCTACCCGGACAGCCGAACACTGAAGCTTTCTTT. It translates to CASSPLPGQPNTEAFF. The chain is built from TRBV11-2 and TRBJ1-1; TRBD1 might be the D (6 bases). Germline loops: CDR1 SGHAT, CDR2 FQNNGV. The CDR3 consists of 16 residues. The V gene lost 5 bases and the J gene lost 1 base, with 17 bases spanning the gap. Together with reference TRBV11-2 and TRBJ1-1, the CDR3 gives the full variable domain: EAGVAQSPRYKIIEKRQSVAFWCNPISGHATLYWYQQILGQGPKLLIQFQNNGVVDDSQLPKDRFSAERLKGVDSTLKIQPAKLEDSAVYLCASSPLPGQPNTEAFFGQGTRLTVV.

In nucleotides, the CDR3 is TGTGCCTGTTACGGAGGCTCTGGAAACACCATATATTTT. Protein product: CACYGGSGNTIYF. The chain joins TRBV18 to TRBJ1-3; D remains ambiguous. The V gene lost 11 bases and the J gene lost 0 bases, with 11 bases spanning the gap. Looked up from germline, CDR1 is KGHSH and CDR2 is LQKENI. The CDR3 consists of 13 residues. The full variable domain, in which reference TRBV18 and TRBJ1-3 provide the parts outside the CDR3, is NAGVMQNPRHLVRRRGQEARLRCSPMKGHSHVYWYRQLPEEGLKFMVYLQKENIIDESGMPKERFSAEFPKEGPSILRIQQVVRGDSAAYFCACYGGSGNTIYFGEGSWLTVV.

The V call is TRBV29-1, the J call TRBJ1-2, with D perhaps TRBD1 (5 bases). CDR1 and CDR2 (germline): SQVTM, ANQGSEA. V lost 7 bases and J 3 bases, leaving 12 bases between the germline ends. CDR3 length equals 12 residues. The CDR3 DNA sequence: TGCAGCGCGGTACAGGAGGACTATGGCTACACCTTC. As protein: CSAVQEDYGYTF.

The rearrangement uses TRBV6-1 and TRBJ2-7; possibly TRBD2 for D (6 bases). Looked up from germline, CDR1 is MNHNS and CDR2 is SASEGT. The CDR3 runs 14 residues. V was clipped by 0 bases and J by 6 bases, with 12 bases between them. CDR3 residues: CASSEAPLGGEQYF. The CDR3 nucleotides read TGTGCCAGCAGTGAAGCCCCCTTGGGAGGCGAGCAGTACTTC.

V and J are TRBV7-2 and TRBJ1-2; D is possibly TRBD1 (5 bases). The CDR3 covers 13 residues. Trimming shortened V by 3 bases and J by 12 bases, and 17 bases separated the two germline ends. In germline, CDR1 is SGHTA, CDR2 FQGNSA. The CDR3 region has the DNA TGTGCCAGCAGCTTGCGGGACCCACCAGGCGACACCTTC. This codes for CASSLRDPPGDTF.

The CDR3 region is CSVAVKPGVTEAFF. The CDR3 DNA reads TGCAGCGTTGCGGTCAAACCGGGGGTGACTGAAGCTTTCTTT. The chain is built from TRBV29-1 and TRBJ1-1; possibly TRBD1 for D (5 bases). V lost 4 bases to trimming and J lost 5 bases, with 17 bases between them. This CDR3 spans 14 amino acids. Germline V CDR1 and CDR2: SQVTM, ANQGSEA.

The chain uses TRBV7-3 and TRBJ2-1, with D possibly matching TRBD1 (5 bases). Germline CDR1 is SGHTA and CDR2 is FQGTGA. The CDR3 extends over 13 amino acids. Trimming cost V 5 bases and J 8 bases, with 13 bases left between them. The CDR3 protein is CASSKVGVDEQFF. CDR3 in DNA: TGTGCCAGCAGCAAAGTAGGGGTTGATGAGCAGTTCTTC.

The J gene is TRBJ2-1, the V gene TRBV7-3, with a weak D call TRBD2 (5 bases). V was clipped by 4 bases and J by 2 bases, with 21 bases between them. Germline CDR1 reads SGHTA; CDR2 reads FQGTGA. The CDR3 contains 18 residues. CDR3 sequence reads: CASSSEFRGAVTYNEQFF. The CDR3 nucleotides read TGTGCCAGCAGCTCGGAGTTCCGGGGAGCGGTGACCTACAATGAGCAGTTCTTC.

The chain employs TRBV4-2 and TRBJ2-7, with TRBD1 identical over 9 bases. Trimming at V came to 1 base and at J to 2 bases, leaving 6 bases not matched to a gene. The CDR3 runs 16 residues. Germline V gives CDR1 LGHNA, CDR2 YNFKEQ. The CDR3 is CASSQVQTGGTYEQYF. DNA of the CDR3: TGTGCCAGCAGCCAAGTCCAGACAGGGGGAACCTACGAGCAGTACTTC.

V gene TRBV12-3 or TRBV12-4 combines with J gene TRBJ2-5; D call uncertain. The CDR3 totals 12 residues. Trimming took off 6 bases at V and 5 bases at J, with 10 bases between the two ends. The CDR3: CASSSKRETQYF. In DNA, the CDR3 is TGTGCCAGCAGCAGCAAGAGGGAGACCCAGTACTTC.

This chain uses TRBV4-1 with TRBJ1-1, with 11 bases that match TRBD1. After removal of 4 bases from V and 3 bases from J, the junction contained 4 bases not matched to a gene. Germline V CDR1 and CDR2: MGHRA, YSYEKL. This CDR3 has 15 amino acids. CDR3 in amino acids: CASSPRGQGDTEAFF. The CDR3 nucleotides are TGCGCCAGCAGCCCCCGGGGACAGGGGGACACTGAAGCTTTCTTT.

This sequence joins TRBV10-1 and TRBJ2-7, with D unresolved. V was pared by 0 bases and J by 7 bases, with 16 bases between. The CDR3 totals 15 residues. The germline V gene has CDR1 WNHNN and CDR2 SYGVQD (reference sequence). Here the CDR3 reads CASSESIGSLWEQYF. The CDR3 bases are TGCGCCAGCAGTGAGTCAATTGGTAGCCTATGGGAGCAGTACTTC.

The chain links TRBV19 to TRBJ1-3, with TRBD1 matching 7 bases. V lost 4 bases, J lost 0 bases, and 3 bases stayed unmatched. Germline lookup yields CDR1 LNHDA and CDR2 SQIVND (reference sequence). CDR3 length equals 15 residues. DNA for the CDR3: TGTGCCAGTAGTACGACAGGGATCTCTGGAAACACCATATATTTT. Translated, it gives CASSTTGISGNTIYF.

CDR3 in amino acids: CASSQDRGIPGVGYEQYF. In DNA form, the CDR3 reads TGTGCCAGCAGCCAAGACCGGGGGATCCCCGGGGTGGGCTACGAGCAGTACTTC. V gene TRBV14 combines with J gene TRBJ2-7, with D possibly matching TRBD2 (6 bases). Germline lookup yields CDR1 SGHDN and CDR2 FVKESK. V was clipped by 0 bases and J by 3 bases, with 21 bases between them. This CDR3 is built from 18 residues.

The sample holds a few counts of this clone. The rearrangement uses TRBV6-2 or TRBV6-3 and TRBJ2-6, with TRBD1 identical over 9 bases. The germline V gene has CDR1 MNHEY and CDR2 SVGEGT. V trimming: 2 bases; J trimming: 2 bases; junction bases outside the gene matches: 1. The CDR3 is 16 amino acids. The CDR3 region has the DNA TGTGCCAGCAGTTACGGACAGGGGCCTGGGGCCAACGTCCTGACTTTC. Encoded protein: CASSYGQGPGANVLTF.

The V call is TRBV27, the J call TRBJ2-7; D remains unclear. The V gene lost 6 bases and the J gene lost 3 bases, with 12 bases spanning the gap. CDR1 MNHEY and CDR2 SMNVEV come from the germline V gene (reference sequence). The CDR3 is 13 amino acids. This chain's CDR3 is CASSRGHDYEQYF. The CDR3 nucleotides are TGTGCCAGCAGCCGAGGCCACGACTACGAGCAGTACTTC.

This chain joins TRBV9 and TRBJ1-6; TRBD1 might be the D (5 bases). The CDR3 extends over 14 amino acids. With 0 bases removed from V and 7 bases from J, the gap between germline ends came to 8 bases. Germline V gene sequence: CDR1 SGDLS, CDR2 YYNGEE. CDR3 loop: CASSVGGMNSPLHF. DNA of the CDR3: TGTGCCAGCAGCGTAGGGGGCATGAATTCACCCCTCCACTTT.

V usage is TRBV5-8 and J usage is TRBJ2-5; D gene unclear. The ends were cut back, 0 bases at V and 5 bases at J, with 11 bases in the middle. Germline values: CDR1 SGHTS, CDR2 YDEGEE. The CDR3 is 14 amino acids. The CDR3 DNA sequence: TGTGCCAGCAGCTTGGGGACGGCCGGGGAGACCCAGTACTTC. Amino acid sequence: CASSLGTAGETQYF.

This clone is a singleton in its sample. J is TRBJ2-7 and V is TRBV15; the match to TRBD1 covers 12 bases. The CDR3 spans 19 residues. CDR1 is LNHNV and CDR2 is YYDKDF in the germline V gene (reference sequence). The V gene end was trimmed by 6 bases and the J gene end by 0 bases; junction bases not matched to a gene: 15. This chain's CDR3 is CATSPATGTGGGSSYEQYF. Here the CDR3 DNA reads TGTGCCACCAGTCCCGCAACCGGGACAGGGGGCGGTAGCTCCTACGAGCAGTACTTC. Complete variable domain (other parts from reference TRBV15 and TRBJ2-7): DAMVIQNPRYQVTQFGKPVTLSCSQTLNHNVMYWYQQKSSQAPKLLFHYYDKDFNNEADTPDNFQSRRPNTSFCFLDIRSPGLGDTAMYLCATSPATGTGGGSSYEQYFGPGTRLTVT.

This chain connects TRBV15 to TRBJ2-3; 9 bases are a match to TRBD1. The CDR3 consists of 16 residues. After removal of 0 bases from V and 4 bases from J, the junction contained 5 bases not matched to a gene. Looked up from germline, CDR1 is LNHNV and CDR2 is YYDKDF (reference sequence). CDR3 protein: CATSRETGGNADTQYF. CDR3 in DNA: TGTGCCACCAGCAGAGAAACAGGGGGCAACGCAGATACGCAGTATTTT.

Only a few counts were recorded for this clone. Here the CDR3 reads CASMRQGSQETQYF. CDR3 nucleotide sequence: TGTGCCAGCATGAGACAGGGCTCACAAGAGACCCAGTACTTC. The gene calls are TRBV6-5 and TRBJ2-5; the match to TRBD1 covers 7 bases. V shed 7 bases and J 2 bases; nucleotides not matched to a gene: 7. This CDR3 comprises 14 residues. Germline V CDR1 and CDR2: MNHEY, SVGAGI.

The chain couples TRBV6-6 to TRBJ2-1; 7 positions agree with TRBD1. CDR1 and CDR2 from the germline V gene are MNHNY and SVGAGI (reference sequence). V lost 5 bases to trimming and J lost 4 bases; unmatched junction nucleotides: 8. This CDR3 is 15 amino acids long. The DNA for the CDR3 is TGTGCCAGCAGTATGATGGACAGGCCATACAATGAGCAGTTCTTC. It yields the protein CASSMMDRPYNEQFF.

This chain joins TRBV18 and TRBJ2-6; a possible D gene is TRBD2 (6 bases). The CDR3 loop spans 16 amino acids. Germline CDR1 KGHSH, CDR2 LQKENI. The V and J ends lost 3 bases and 3 bases respectively, with 12 bases between them. In DNA form, the CDR3 reads TGTGCCAGCTCACCTCGACTAGGAGATGGGGCCAACGTCCTGACTTTC. It codes for CASSPRLGDGANVLTF.